These T cell receptor beta chains were read from a single sample in a study of T cell changes during pregnancy in multiple sclerosis. Some clones are missing from TCRdb's copy, which holds only in-frame ones; the method was immunoSEQ multiplex PCR. Among tens of thousands of clones listed, roughly 89% were seen once. The sample was peripheral blood, taken in the second trimester of pregnancy. These receptors originate from a female donor with multiple sclerosis, enrolled in a pregnancy study. The CDR3 runs from the conserved cysteine through the conserved F or W. A D gene is named only where the DNA matches it firmly. Some rows mark clone size as missing; the rest say once, few, many or name a class of expanded clone.

>TRBD1|TRBJ1-4|NA|TRBV4-2
CASSQDYGTGGQNEKLFF
TGTGCCAGCAGCCAAGATTACGGGACAGGGGGCCAGAATGAAAAACTGTTTTTT
>TRBD2|TRBJ2-1|NA|TRBV5-1
CASSLAASGGSWYEQFF
TGCGCCAGCAGCTTGGCCGCTAGCGGGGGGTCATGGTATGAGCAGTTCTTC
>TRBD1|TRBJ2-1|NA|TRBV10-1
CASSETPGQGSSEQFF
TGCGCCAGCAGTGAGACACCGGGACAGGGGAGCAGTGAGCAGTTCTTC
>TRBD1|TRBJ1-2|NA|TRBV9
CASSVGGGDRGHGYTF
TGTGCCAGCAGCGTAGGAGGGGGGGACAGGGGGCATGGCTACACCTTC
>NA|TRBJ2-7|NA|TRBV6-1
CASSVGGAGYEQYF
TGTGCCAGCAGTGTAGGGGGGGCCGGCTACGAGCAGTACTTC
>NA|TRBJ2-3|NA|TRBV4-2
CASSPLADTDTQYF
TGTGCCAGCAGCCCACTAGCAGACACAGATACGCAGTATTTT
>NA|TRBJ1-2|NA|TRBV4-3
CASSQVTGLGYGYTF
TGCGCCAGCAGCCAAGTGACGGGATTGGGCTATGGCTACACCTTC
>NA|TRBJ1-1|NA|TRBV11-1
CASSLASKKQNTEAFF
TGTGCCAGCAGCTTAGCATCCAAAAAACAGAACACTGAAGCTTTCTTT
>NA|TRBJ1-2|NA|TRBV19
CATGLQNYGYTF
TGCGCTACGGGACTTCAAAACTATGGCTACACCTTC
>TRBD1|TRBJ1-2|once|TRBV4-1
CASSVAGTANYGYTF
TGCGCCAGCAGCGTGGCCGGGACAGCGAACTATGGCTACACCTTC
>NA|TRBJ2-7|once|TRBV6-5
CASSYSWHEQYF
TGTGCCAGCAGTTACTCCTGGCACGAGCAGTACTTC
>NA|TRBJ2-3|NA|TRBV7-2
CASSSGLFSGTDTQYF
TGTGCCAGCAGCTCCGGACTATTTTCCGGCACAGATACGCAGTATTTT
>TRBD1|TRBJ1-1|NA|TRBV4-3
CASSRPGQGLLGAFF
TGCGCCAGCAGCCGACCGGGACAGGGGCTCCTTGGGGCTTTCTTT
>TRBD2|TRBJ2-1|NA|TRBV2
CASRLRTSGGSYNEQFF
TGTGCCAGCAGGCTCCGGACTAGCGGGGGATCCTACAATGAGCAGTTCTTC
>NA|TRBJ1-2|NA|TRBV7-8
CASSEGTDYGYTF
TGTGCCAGCAGCGAAGGGACTGACTATGGCTACACCTTC
>NA|TRBJ2-7|NA|TRBV29-1
CSVALATPLGEQYF
TGCAGCGTAGCCCTAGCGACCCCTCTCGGCGAGCAGTACTTC
>TRBD2|TRBJ2-7|NA|TRBV2
CASSPGLAGRAYEQYF
TGTGCCAGCAGTCCCGGACTAGCGGGGAGAGCCTACGAGCAGTACTTC
>NA|TRBJ1-2|NA|TRBV5-4
CASTLTTGPSNYGYTF
TGTGCCAGCACTCTAACCACAGGGCCCTCTAACTATGGCTACACCTTC
>TRBD2|TRBJ2-1|once|TRBV4-2
CASSQDPSTSGGVNEQFF
TGTGCCAGCAGCCAAGATCCTTCGACTAGCGGGGGGGTCAATGAGCAGTTCTTC
>NA|TRBJ2-3|few|TRBV6-5
CASSLLGLSSTDTQYF
TGTGCCAGCAGTTTGCTCGGACTGTCTAGCACAGATACGCAGTATTTT
>NA|TRBJ1-2|NA|TRBV10-3
CAISQTGSDGYTF
TGTGCCATCAGTCAGACAGGTTCCGATGGCTACACCTTC
>NA|TRBJ1-1|NA|TRBV6-6
CASSLQGNTEAFF
TGTGCCAGCAGTTTACAGGGGAACACTGAAGCTTTCTTT
>TRBD1|TRBJ2-7|NA|TRBV7-9
CASSAPGTGREQYF
TGTGCCAGCAGCGCACCCGGGACAGGTCGCGAGCAGTACTTC
>TRBD2|TRBJ2-1|few|TRBV7-6
CASSSLAGGYHEQFF
TGTGCCAGCAGCTCTTTAGCGGGGGGCTACCATGAGCAGTTCTTC
>NA|TRBJ2-2|NA|TRBV4-3
CASSQDLRNTGELFF
TGCGCCAGCAGCCAAGATCTCAGAAACACCGGGGAGCTGTTTTTT
>TRBD1|TRBJ2-3|once|TRBV5-4
CASSLRQGTDTQYF
TGTGCCAGCAGCCTAAGACAGGGGACAGATACGCAGTATTTT
>TRBD1|TRBJ1-1|NA|TRBV27
CASSPGTGGGTEAFF
TGTGCCAGCAGTCCCGGGACAGGGGGCGGGACTGAAGCTTTCTTT
>NA|TRBJ1-2|NA|TRBV15
CATSRGTGGDYGYTF
TGTGCCACCAGCAGAGGGACGGGGGGCGACTATGGCTACACCTTC
>TRBD1|TRBJ2-1|NA|TRBV15
CATSRPTGAAMDEQFF
TGTGCCACCAGCAGACCAACAGGGGCGGCCATGGATGAGCAGTTCTTC
>NA|TRBJ1-1|NA|TRBV5-4
CASSQGEGAVNTEAFF
TGCGCCAGCAGCCAAGGAGAAGGGGCCGTGAACACTGAAGCTTTCTTT
>NA|TRBJ2-1|NA|TRBV2
CASRAQGVGYNEQFF
TGTGCCAGCAGGGCACAGGGAGTAGGGTACAATGAGCAGTTCTTC
>NA|TRBJ2-1|NA|TRBV7-2
CASSFRRVDGNEQFF
TGTGCCAGCAGTTTTAGACGGGTGGATGGTAATGAGCAGTTCTTC
>NA|TRBJ1-2|NA|TRBV27
CASSLSPGNYGYTF
TGTGCCAGCAGTTTATCACCGGGGAACTATGGCTACACCTTC